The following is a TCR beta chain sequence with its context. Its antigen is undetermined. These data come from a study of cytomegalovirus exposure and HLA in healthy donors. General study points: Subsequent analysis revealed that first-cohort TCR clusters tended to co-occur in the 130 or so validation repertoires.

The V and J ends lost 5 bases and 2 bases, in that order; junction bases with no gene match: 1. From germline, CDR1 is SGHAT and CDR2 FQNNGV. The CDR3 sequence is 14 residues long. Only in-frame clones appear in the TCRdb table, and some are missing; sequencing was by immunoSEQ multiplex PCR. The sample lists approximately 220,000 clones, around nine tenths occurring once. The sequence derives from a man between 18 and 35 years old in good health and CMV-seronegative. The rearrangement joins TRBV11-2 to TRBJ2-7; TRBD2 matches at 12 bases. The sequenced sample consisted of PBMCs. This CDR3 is CASSLAGGTYEQYF. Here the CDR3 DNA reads TGTGCCAGCAGCCTAGCGGGAGGGACCTACGAGCAGTACTTC. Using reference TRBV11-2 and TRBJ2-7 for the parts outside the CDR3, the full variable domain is EAGVAQSPRYKIIEKRQSVAFWCNPISGHATLYWYQQILGQGPKLLIQFQNNGVVDDSQLPKDRFSAERLKGVDSTLKIQPAKLEDSAVYLCASSLAGGTYEQYFGPGTRLTVT.